These T cell receptor beta chains were read from a single sample in a study of blood T cell repertoires in COVID-19. Some clones are missing from TCRdb's copy, which holds only in-frame ones; the method was immunoSEQ multiplex PCR. The sample lists approximately 120,000 clones, 88% occurring once. The sample comprised peripheral blood. The source is a man between 45 and 60 years old with acute or convalescent COVID-19. Each CDR3 is given with its conserved first and last residue.

J gene: TRBJ1-5; V gene: TRBV27; CDR3 protein: CASSPTVINQPQHF
J gene: TRBJ2-1; V gene: TRBV29-1; CDR3 protein: CSAPGDSAPYNEQFF
J gene: TRBJ2-1; V gene: TRBV6-4; CDR3 protein: CAITEGKKAAHRAYNEQFF
J gene: TRBJ2-4; V gene: TRBV11-2; CDR3 protein: CASSLPVLAKNIQYF
J gene: TRBJ2-7; V gene: TRBV20-1; CDR3 protein: CSVSGGYEQYF
J gene: TRBJ1-3; V gene: TRBV29-1; CDR3 protein: CSVSSGYSGNTIYF
J gene: TRBJ2-7; V gene: TRBV7-2; CDR3 protein: CASSLDWTGLGEQYF
J gene: TRBJ2-1; V gene: TRBV27; CDR3 protein: CASSLTSRSSHNEQFF
J gene: TRBJ2-2; V gene: TRBV24-1; CDR3 protein: CATSANRAGGELFF
J gene: TRBJ2-3; V gene: TRBV7-8; CDR3 protein: CASSLLGDTQYF